Reported below is one T cell receptor beta chain. The data belong to a study of shared clonotypes between healthy human individuals. Tens of thousands of T cell genomes, or approximately 190 ng DNA, went into the sorted-subset replicate PCRs. Profiling relied on immunoSEQ multiplex PCR, and the TCRdb table lists in-frame clones only, not all of them. The table has some 660,000 clones, roughly 72% seen once. This CDR3 contains 15 residues. Unmatched junction bases numbered 7, after V lost 3 bases and J lost 8 bases. Germline V CDR1 and CDR2: SGHAT, FQNNGV. This TCR derives from a woman in her thirties in good health. The chain links TRBV11-2 to TRBJ2-2; 9 bases align to TRBD2. The sample was memory CD4+ T cells sorted from blood. Indicated subset: CD45RA-negative fraction. This CDR3 reads CASSFLAGRSGELFF. Here the CDR3 DNA reads TGTGCCAGCAGCTTCCTAGCGGGACGTTCTGGGGAGCTGTTTTTT.